Following are 26 T cell receptor beta chains from one sample sequenced in a study of CD8+ T cells in alopecia areata (dated by TCRdb to 2016 to 2019). Libraries were made using the immunoSEQ multiplex PCR assay. RNA was extracted from all samples and reverse transcribed into cDNA, which served as template for TCR sequencing. This is the immuneACCESS table as TCRdb keeps it, with only in-frame sequences that have V and J called. A part of the clones is gone; compared with another copy, unresolved V genes explain less than half, and the rest is unexplained. In this sample the table shows about 200,000 clones, around three fifths of which occur a single time. The ten most abundant clones make up 1.5% to 2% of the sample. The sample's time point label is to be understood as: less than five weeks on oral tofacitinib. Sample treatment or condition, as interpreted from the label and publication: oral pan-JAK inhibitor, 5-10 mg twice daily.

The input for sequencing was CD4+ T cells sorted from blood, taken at week 4, from a patient treated with tofacitinib. The receptors stem from a human donor with alopecia areata.

The chain combines TRBV29-1 with TRBJ1-2; D perhaps matches TRBD1 (6 bases). V was shortened by 7 bases and J by 8 bases, with 17 bases between the two germline ends. In germline, CDR1 is SQVTM, CDR2 ANQGSEA. The CDR3 is 12 residues long. The CDR3 here is CSGNTGSGGYTF. In DNA, the CDR3 is TGCAGCGGCAACACAGGGTCGGGCGGCTACACCTTC.

V usage is TRBV9 and J usage is TRBJ2-3; D is perhaps TRBD2 (7 bases). Trimming removed 0 bases from V and 4 bases from J, with 18 bases in between. Germline CDR1 SGDLS, CDR2 YYNGEE. The CDR3 loop spans 17 amino acids. The CDR3 sequence is CASSVGVGGASADTQYF. The CDR3 DNA sequence: TGTGCCAGCAGCGTAGGCGTGGGGGGGGCCTCGGCAGATACGCAGTATTTT.

The V gene is TRBV29-1, the J gene TRBJ1-3; 9 bases are a match to TRBD1. Germline CDR1 and CDR2: SQVTM and ANQGSEA. V trimming: 8 bases; J trimming: 2 bases; junction bases outside the gene matches: 16. The CDR3 has 17 residues. DNA of the CDR3: TGCAGCTCCGGACCGGGACAGGGTAGGGGTCCTGGAAACACCATATATTTT. It codes for CSSGPGQGRGPGNTIYF.

The chain links TRBV9 to TRBJ2-3, with 12 positions matching TRBD2. The CDR3 length is 16 residues. V was pared by 4 bases and J by 1 base, with 4 bases of the junction left unmatched. The germline V gene has CDR1 SGDLS and CDR2 YYNGEE. CDR3 region: CASSPTSGGRTDTQYF. The CDR3 DNA follows: TGTGCCAGCAGCCCGACTAGCGGGGGCCGCACAGATACGCAGTATTTT.

The chain links TRBV29-1 to TRBJ2-5; 7 nucleotides align to TRBD1. V shed 3 bases, J shed 3 bases, and the junction held 7 bases outside the gene matches. Germline V gives CDR1 SQVTM, CDR2 ANQGSEA. This CDR3 region has 14 residues. CDR3 protein: CSVESRTGKETQYF. CDR3 nucleotides: TGCAGCGTTGAGTCCCGGACAGGCAAAGAGACCCAGTACTTC.

Ten or more counts support this clone. The J gene is TRBJ1-6, the V gene TRBV7-2, with 8 bases lining up with TRBD1. Germline CDR1 is SGHTA and CDR2 is FQGNSA. The V and J ends lost 11 bases and 8 bases, in that order; junction bases with no gene match: 11. CDR3 length equals 14 residues. CDR3 coding DNA: TGTGCCTGTCGGGGACAGGCGGTACATTCACCCCTCCACTTT. Translation gives CACRGQAVHSPLHF.

V and J are TRBV29-1 and TRBJ1-3, with 7 bases that match TRBD1. The CDR3 consists of 13 residues. V dropped 5 bases and J dropped 4; count of bases not matched to a gene: 5. Germline V gene data show CDR1 as SQVTM and CDR2 as ANQGSEA. CDR3 protein: CSVRTGSGNTIYF. DNA of the CDR3: TGCAGCGTTAGGACAGGCAGCGGAAACACCATATATTTT.

This chain uses TRBV4-3 with TRBJ1-4; no definite D call. Trimming took 0 bases from V and 4 from J, leaving 6 bases between them. This CDR3 comprises 14 residues. Per the germline V gene, CDR1 is LGHNA and CDR2 is YSLEER. The CDR3 loop is CASSQDIVNEKLFF. The CDR3 DNA follows: TGCGCCAGCAGCCAAGATATCGTTAATGAAAAACTGTTTTTT.

The V call is TRBV5-1, the J call TRBJ2-6; D uncertain. CDR1 is SGHRS and CDR2 is YFSETQ in the germline V gene. Deletions cut 2 bases from V and 0 bases from J, with 9 bases between. The CDR3 contains 16 residues. The CDR3 DNA sequence: TGCGCCAGCAGCTTTTTCTCCTCCTCTGGGGCCAACGTCCTGACTTTC. This encodes CASSFFSSSGANVLTF.

The chain carries TRBV4-3 and TRBJ2-1; 8 bases line up with TRBD2. Germline CDR1 is LGHNA and CDR2 is YSLEER. The V and J ends lost 0 bases and 7 bases, in that order; junction bases with no gene match: 11. CDR3 length: 17 residues. The CDR3 loop is CASSQDLGGGSINEQFF. Here the CDR3 DNA reads TGCGCCAGCAGCCAAGACCTGGGCGGGGGGTCGATTAATGAGCAGTTCTTC.

CDR3 in amino acids: CAWSVGGRPTDTQYF. The DNA of the CDR3 is TGTGCCTGGAGTGTAGGGGGGAGGCCCACAGATACGCAGTATTTT. V and J are TRBV30 and TRBJ2-3; D possibly uses TRBD1 or TRBD2 (6 bases each). In germline, CDR1 is GTSNPN, CDR2 SVGIG (reference sequence). The V and J ends lost 0 bases and 2 bases respectively, with 12 bases between them. CDR3 length: 15 residues.

This chain joins TRBV5-1 and TRBJ2-4, with a possible D match to TRBD1 (6 bases). The V end was cut by 2 bases, the J end by 6 bases, with 12 bases between. The CDR3 sequence is 14 residues long. The V gene's germline CDR1 is SGHRS and CDR2 YFSETQ. DNA of the CDR3: TGCGCCAGCAGCTTTAGGGACACGGCAAACATTCAGTACTTC. Its translation: CASSFRDTANIQYF.

This chain's CDR3 is CSVYTGVTYNEQFF. The CDR3 nucleotides read TGCAGCGTTTATACAGGGGTGACCTACAATGAGCAGTTCTTC. The chain couples TRBV29-1 to TRBJ2-1, with TRBD1 matching 7 bases. V gave up 5 bases and J gave up 2 bases; unmatched junction bases: 6. CDR1 is SQVTM and CDR2 is ANQGSEA in the germline V gene. The CDR3 has 14 amino acids.

CDR3: CASTGSSNYGYTF. The CDR3 region has the DNA TGTGCCAGCACAGGGAGTTCTAACTATGGCTACACCTTC. This chain uses TRBV2 with TRBJ1-2; the D gene is possibly TRBD1 (5 bases). CDR1 and CDR2 (germline): SNHLY, FYNNEI. This CDR3 contains 13 residues. The V end lost 7 bases, the J end lost 0 bases, and 9 bases lay between the germline ends.

V and J are TRBV2 and TRBJ1-2; TRBD1 agrees at 7 bases. Germline assignment: CDR1 SNHLY and CDR2 FYNNEI. The ends lost 4 bases at V and 8 bases at J; junction bases unmatched: 4. This CDR3 has 12 amino acids. The CDR3 DNA reads TGTGCCAGCAGTGGACAGGGAGTCGGCTACACCTTC. This sequence encodes CASSGQGVGYTF.

The chain carries TRBV20-1 and TRBJ2-1; perhaps TRBD2 as D (6 bases). In germline, CDR1 is DFQATT, CDR2 SNEGSKA (reference sequence). Deletions cut 4 bases from V and 5 bases from J, with 6 bases between. The CDR3 runs 11 residues. CDR3 protein: CSATSDNEQFF. CDR3 bases: TGCAGTGCTACTAGCGACAATGAGCAGTTCTTC.

The rearrangement links TRBV2 to TRBJ1-1; D remains unclear. The V gene's germline CDR1 is SNHLY and CDR2 FYNNEI. The CDR3 covers 12 residues. The V end was cut by 6 bases, the J end by 2 bases, with 7 bases between. The CDR3 DNA follows: TGTGCCAGCAGGATGGGAAACACTGAAGCTTTCTTT. Amino acids: CASRMGNTEAFF. Together with reference TRBV2 and TRBJ1-1, the CDR3 gives the full variable domain: EPEVTQTPSHQVTQMGQEVILRCVPISNHLYFYWYRQILGQKVEFLVSFYNNEISEKSEIFDDQFSVERPDGSNFTLKIRSTKLEDSAMYFCASRMGNTEAFFGQGTRLTVV.

The V gene is TRBV25-1, the J gene TRBJ1-2, with D possibly being TRBD1 (5 bases). The CDR3 totals 14 residues. V dropped 2 bases and J dropped 2 bases, with 9 bases sitting between them. Germline V gene lookup returns CDR1 MGHDK and CDR2 SYGVNS. The CDR3 reads CASSEPWGNYGYTF. The CDR3 nucleotides are TGTGCCAGCAGTGAACCGTGGGGGAACTATGGCTACACCTTC.

The chain employs TRBV19 and TRBJ2-3, with 8 bases that match TRBD2. This CDR3 is built from 15 residues. The ends lost 9 bases at V and 1 base at J; junction bases unmatched: 9. Germline values: CDR1 LNHDA, CDR2 SQIVND (reference sequence). CDR3 nucleotide sequence: TGTGCCAGCTCCTCGGGAGGGATTGGCACAGATACGCAGTATTTT. This gives the protein CASSSGGIGTDTQYF.

The chain is built from TRBV11-2 and TRBJ1-2, with TRBD1 matching over 7 bases. The CDR3 sequence is 13 residues long. The germline V gene encodes CDR1 SGHAT and CDR2 FQNNGV. Trimming removed 6 bases from V and 3 bases from J; junction bases left unmatched: 4. CDR3 coding DNA: TGTGCCAGCAGACGGACAGGCGACTATGGCTACACCTTC. It codes for CASRRTGDYGYTF.

In this sample, this clone turned up a few times. CDR3 region: CATLRTGGLAGYGYTF. The CDR3 bases are TGTGCCACCCTGAGGACAGGGGGCTTGGCTGGCTATGGCTACACCTTC. This chain links TRBV19 with TRBJ1-2; TRBD1 matches 11 bases. The V gene's germline CDR1 is LNHDA and CDR2 SQIVND (reference sequence). The CDR3 is made up of 16 amino acids. The J segment lost 4 bases and the V segment lost 10 bases, leaving 14 bases of the junction unmatched.

The rearrangement uses TRBV29-1 and TRBJ1-5, with no clear D. The germline CDR1 and CDR2 sequences are SQVTM and ANQGSEA. The CDR3 runs to 13 residues. V gave up 8 bases and J gave up 4 bases, with 15 bases separating them. CDR3 bases: TGCAGCTTCTCGACGGGGTTGAATCAGCCCCAGCATTTT. It yields the protein CSFSTGLNQPQHF.

The gene calls are TRBV7-2 and TRBJ1-5, with a weak D call TRBD1 (5 bases). This CDR3 contains 15 residues. Germline V CDR1 and CDR2: SGHTA, FQGNSA. V lost 2 bases and J lost 6, with 14 bases in between. The CDR3 loop reads CASSLIIGGGQPQHF. In nucleotides, the CDR3 is TGTGCCAGCAGCTTAATCATCGGGGGAGGTCAGCCCCAGCATTTT.

This clone was observed many times. The CDR3 is CASSIDPRDRFYNEQFF. CDR3 DNA: TGTGCCAGTAGTATAGACCCCCGGGACAGGTTTTACAATGAGCAGTTCTTC. The chain has TRBV19 and TRBJ2-1, with TRBD1 matching 8 bases. V lost 0 bases and J lost 4; bases outside the gene matches: 8. CDR3 length equals 17 residues. The germline gives CDR1 LNHDA, CDR2 SQIVND (reference sequence).

The chain recombines TRBV30 with TRBJ1-1; the D is unclear. The V end lost 1 base, the J end lost 0 bases, and 9 bases lay between the germline ends. The CDR3 runs 14 residues. The germline V gene encodes CDR1 GTSNPN and CDR2 SVGIG (reference sequence). The CDR3 coding sequence is TGTGCCTGGAGTGGAATCCTAATGAACACTGAAGCTTTCTTT. Translated, it gives CAWSGILMNTEAFF. The full variable domain, completed using reference TRBV30 and TRBJ1-1, is SQTIHQWPATLVQPVGSPLSLECTVEGTSNPNLYWYRQAAGRGLQLLFYSVGIGQISSEVPQNLSASRPQDRQFILSSKKLLLSDSGFYLCAWSGILMNTEAFFGQGTRLTVV.

This clone was observed a handful of times. Other DNA sequences within the sample encode an identical CDR3. This chain connects TRBV29-1 to TRBJ1-1; D is ambiguous. Germline CDR1 SQVTM, CDR2 ANQGSEA. The CDR3 has 10 residues. The V and J ends lost 2 bases and 8 bases respectively, with 6 bases between them. Here the CDR3 reads CSVERQEAFF. In nucleotides, the CDR3 is TGCAGCGTTGAAAGGCAGGAAGCTTTCTTT.